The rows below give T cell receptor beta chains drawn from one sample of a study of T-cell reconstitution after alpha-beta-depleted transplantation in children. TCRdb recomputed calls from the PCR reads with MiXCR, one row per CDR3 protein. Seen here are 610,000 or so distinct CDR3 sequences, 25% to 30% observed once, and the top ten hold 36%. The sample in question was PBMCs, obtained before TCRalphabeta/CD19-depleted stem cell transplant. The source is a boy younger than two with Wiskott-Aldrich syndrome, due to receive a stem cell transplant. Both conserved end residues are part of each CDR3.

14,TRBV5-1,CASKMTGTKNEQYF
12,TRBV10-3,CATGLAGNEQFF
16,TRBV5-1,CASSYGLAGSYNEQFF
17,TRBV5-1,CASSLNLRASSYNEQFF
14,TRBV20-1,CSARGQGGPDTQYF
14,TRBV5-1,CASSPQGNNEKLFF
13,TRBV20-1,CSAPLTGPGAQYF
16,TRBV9,CASSVGARSGANVLTF
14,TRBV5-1,CASSSSGSYYEQYF
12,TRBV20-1,CSASEGPGGYTF
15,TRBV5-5,CASSPLGREFETQYF
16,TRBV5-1,CASSLDGSRMYNEQFF
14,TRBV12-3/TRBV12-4,CASSSTTTNSPLHF
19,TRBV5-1,CASSSTFGAGGPNSGELFF
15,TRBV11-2,CASSSGTVVNEKLFF
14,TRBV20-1,CSASGTSDYNEQFF
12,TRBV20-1,CSARRQNTEAFF